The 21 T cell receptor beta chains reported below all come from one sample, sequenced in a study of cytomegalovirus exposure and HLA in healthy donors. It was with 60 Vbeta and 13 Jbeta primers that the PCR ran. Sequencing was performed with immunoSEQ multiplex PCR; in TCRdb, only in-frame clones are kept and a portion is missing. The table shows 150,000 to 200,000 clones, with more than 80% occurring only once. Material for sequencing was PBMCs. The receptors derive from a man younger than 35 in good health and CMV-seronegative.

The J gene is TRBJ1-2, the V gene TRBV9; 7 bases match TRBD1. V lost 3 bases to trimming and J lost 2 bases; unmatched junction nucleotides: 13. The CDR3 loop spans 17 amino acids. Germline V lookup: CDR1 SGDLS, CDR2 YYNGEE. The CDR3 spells CASSGNWGDSKNYGYTF. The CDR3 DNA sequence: TGTGCCAGCAGCGGTAATTGGGGGGACAGCAAAAACTATGGCTACACCTTC.

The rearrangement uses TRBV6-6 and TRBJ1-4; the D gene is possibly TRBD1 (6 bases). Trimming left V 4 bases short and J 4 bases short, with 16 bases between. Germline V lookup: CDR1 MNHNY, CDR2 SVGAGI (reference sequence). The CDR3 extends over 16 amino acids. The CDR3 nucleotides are TGTGCCAGCAGTTTCGATAAGGGACATATTAATGAAAAACTGTTTTTT. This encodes CASSFDKGHINEKLFF.

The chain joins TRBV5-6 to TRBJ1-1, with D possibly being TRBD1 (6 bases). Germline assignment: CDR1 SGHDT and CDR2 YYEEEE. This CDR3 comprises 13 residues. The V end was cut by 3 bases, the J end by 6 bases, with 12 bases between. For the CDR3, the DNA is TGTGCCAGCAGCTCAGACAGGTACGCTGAAGCTTTCTTT. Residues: CASSSDRYAEAFF.

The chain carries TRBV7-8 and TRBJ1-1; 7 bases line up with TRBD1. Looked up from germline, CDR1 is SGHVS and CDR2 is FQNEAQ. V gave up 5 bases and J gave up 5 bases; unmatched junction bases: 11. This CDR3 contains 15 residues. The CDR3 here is CASSLIQGGKTEAFF. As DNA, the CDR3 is TGTGCCAGCAGCCTAATTCAGGGGGGCAAGACTGAAGCTTTCTTT.

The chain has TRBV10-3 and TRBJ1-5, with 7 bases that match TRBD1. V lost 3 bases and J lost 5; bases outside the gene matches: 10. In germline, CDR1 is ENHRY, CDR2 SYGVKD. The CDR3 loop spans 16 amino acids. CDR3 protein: CAISDPRQGGDQPQHF. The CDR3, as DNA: TGTGCCATCAGTGACCCTAGACAGGGTGGCGATCAGCCCCAGCATTTT.

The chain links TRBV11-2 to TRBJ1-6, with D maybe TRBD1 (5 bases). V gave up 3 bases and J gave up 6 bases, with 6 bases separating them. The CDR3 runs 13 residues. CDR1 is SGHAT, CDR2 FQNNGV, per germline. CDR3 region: CASSFGGNSPLHF. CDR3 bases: TGTGCCAGCAGCTTCGGGGGTAATTCACCCCTCCACTTT.

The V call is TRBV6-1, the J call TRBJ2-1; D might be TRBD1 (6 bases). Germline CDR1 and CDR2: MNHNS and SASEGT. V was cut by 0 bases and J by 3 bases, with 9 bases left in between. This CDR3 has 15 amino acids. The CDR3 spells CASSEATGYYNEQFF. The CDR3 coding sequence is TGTGCCAGCAGTGAAGCCACAGGGTACTACAATGAGCAGTTCTTC.

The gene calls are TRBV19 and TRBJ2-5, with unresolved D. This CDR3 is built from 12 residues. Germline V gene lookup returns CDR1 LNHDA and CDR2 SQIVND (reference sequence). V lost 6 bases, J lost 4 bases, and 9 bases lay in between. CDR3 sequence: CASSYSAETQYF. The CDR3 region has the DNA TGTGCCAGTAGCTACAGTGCAGAGACCCAGTACTTC. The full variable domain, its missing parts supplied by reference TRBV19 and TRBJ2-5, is DGGITQSPKYLFRKEGQNVTLSCEQNLNHDAMYWYRQDPGQGLRLIYYSQIVNDFQKGDIAEGYSVSREKKESFPLTVTSAQKNPTAFYLCASSYSAETQYFGPGTRLLVL.

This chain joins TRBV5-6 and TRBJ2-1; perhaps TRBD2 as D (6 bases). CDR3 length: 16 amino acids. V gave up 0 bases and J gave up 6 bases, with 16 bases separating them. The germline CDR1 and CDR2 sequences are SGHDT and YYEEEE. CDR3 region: CASSLGAGLRTNEQFF. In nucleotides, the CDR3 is TGTGCCAGCAGCTTGGGTGCGGGACTCCGCACCAATGAGCAGTTCTTC.

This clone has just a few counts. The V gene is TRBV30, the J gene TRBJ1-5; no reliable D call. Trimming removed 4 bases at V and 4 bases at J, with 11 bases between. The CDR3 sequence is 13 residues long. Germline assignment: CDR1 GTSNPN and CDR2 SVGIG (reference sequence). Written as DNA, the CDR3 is TGTGCCTGGACAGGAGGACGTAATCAGCCCCAGCATTTT. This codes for CAWTGGRNQPQHF. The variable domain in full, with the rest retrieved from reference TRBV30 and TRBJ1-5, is SQTIHQWPATLVQPVGSPLSLECTVEGTSNPNLYWYRQAAGRGLQLLFYSVGIGQISSEVPQNLSASRPQDRQFILSSKKLLLSDSGFYLCAWTGGRNQPQHFGDGTRLSIL.

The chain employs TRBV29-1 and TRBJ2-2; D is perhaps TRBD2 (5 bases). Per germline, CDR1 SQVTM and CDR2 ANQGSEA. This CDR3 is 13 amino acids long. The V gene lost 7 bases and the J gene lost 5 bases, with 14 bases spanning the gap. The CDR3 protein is CSAKGALTGELFF. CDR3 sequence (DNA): TGCAGCGCCAAGGGAGCTTTAACCGGGGAGCTGTTTTTT.

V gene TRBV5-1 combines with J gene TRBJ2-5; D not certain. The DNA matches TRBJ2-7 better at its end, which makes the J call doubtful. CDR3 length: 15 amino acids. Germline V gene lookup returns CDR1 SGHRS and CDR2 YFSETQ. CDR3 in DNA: TGCGCCAGCAGCTTGTCCCCTTCGGAGTCCTACGAGCAGTACTTC. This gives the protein CASSLSPSESYEQYF.

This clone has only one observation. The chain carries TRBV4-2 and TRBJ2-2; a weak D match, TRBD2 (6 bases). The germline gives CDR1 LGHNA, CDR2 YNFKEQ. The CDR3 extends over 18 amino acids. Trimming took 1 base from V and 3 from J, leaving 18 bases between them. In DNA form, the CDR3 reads TGTGCCAGCAGCCAAGGCGTGCGACTAGGGGCGGACACCGGGGAGCTGTTTTTT. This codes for CASSQGVRLGADTGELFF.

CDR3 amino acids: CSVGRGLAYEQYF. In DNA, the CDR3 is TGCAGCGTTGGGCGGGGACTAGCCTACGAGCAGTACTTC. The V call is TRBV29-1, the J call TRBJ2-7; 8 bases agree with TRBD2. The germline gives CDR1 SQVTM, CDR2 ANQGSEA. V was pared by 4 bases and J by 2 bases, with 4 bases of the junction left unmatched. The length of the CDR3 is 13 residues.

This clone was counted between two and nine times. CDR3 region: CASSQGTSGGLYEQYF. CDR3 in DNA: TGCGCCAGCAGCCAAGGAACGAGCGGGGGGCTCTACGAGCAGTACTTC. The rearrangement joins TRBV4-1 to TRBJ2-7; 9 positions match TRBD2. V lost 1 base to trimming and J lost 3 bases; unmatched junction nucleotides: 7. Germline V gene lookup returns CDR1 MGHRA and CDR2 YSYEKL. This CDR3 spans 16 amino acids.

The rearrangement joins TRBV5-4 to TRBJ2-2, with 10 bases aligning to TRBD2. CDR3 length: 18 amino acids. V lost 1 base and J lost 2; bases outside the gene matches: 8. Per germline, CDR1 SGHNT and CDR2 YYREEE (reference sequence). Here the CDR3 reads CASSLNIASGGNTGELFF. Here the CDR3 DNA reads TGTGCCAGCAGCTTGAATATAGCTAGCGGGGGTAACACCGGGGAGCTGTTTTTT. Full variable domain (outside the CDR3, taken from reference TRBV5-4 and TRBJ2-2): ETGVTQSPTHLIKTRGQQVTLRCSSQSGHNTVSWYQQALGQGPQFIFQYYREEENGRGNFPPRFSGLQFPNYSSELNVNALELDDSALYLCASSLNIASGGNTGELFFGEGSRLTVL.

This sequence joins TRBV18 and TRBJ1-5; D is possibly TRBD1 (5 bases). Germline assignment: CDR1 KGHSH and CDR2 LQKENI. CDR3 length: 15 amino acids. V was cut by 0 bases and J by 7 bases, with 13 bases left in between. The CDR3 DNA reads TGTGCCAGCTCACCACCGGGGGGTTCCGGACAGCCCCAGCATTTT. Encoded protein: CASSPPGGSGQPQHF.

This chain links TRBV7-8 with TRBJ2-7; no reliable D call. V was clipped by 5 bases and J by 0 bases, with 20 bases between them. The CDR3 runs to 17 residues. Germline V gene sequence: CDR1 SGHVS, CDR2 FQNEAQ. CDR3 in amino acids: CASSVLTNFHSSYEQYF. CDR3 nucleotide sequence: TGTGCCAGCAGCGTACTTACGAATTTCCACTCCTCCTACGAGCAGTACTTC.

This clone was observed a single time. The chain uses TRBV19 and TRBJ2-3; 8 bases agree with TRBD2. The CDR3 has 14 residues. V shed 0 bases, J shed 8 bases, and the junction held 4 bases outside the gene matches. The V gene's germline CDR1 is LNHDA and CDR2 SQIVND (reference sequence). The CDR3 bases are TGTGCCAGTAGTATAGATCAGGCGGGGGGTACGCAGTATTTT. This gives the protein CASSIDQAGGTQYF.

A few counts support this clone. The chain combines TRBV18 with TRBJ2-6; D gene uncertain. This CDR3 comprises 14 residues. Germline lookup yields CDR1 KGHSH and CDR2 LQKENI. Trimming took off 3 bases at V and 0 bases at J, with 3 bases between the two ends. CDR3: CASSPRSGANVLTF. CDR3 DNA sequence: TGTGCCAGCTCACCCCGCTCTGGGGCCAACGTCCTGACTTTC.

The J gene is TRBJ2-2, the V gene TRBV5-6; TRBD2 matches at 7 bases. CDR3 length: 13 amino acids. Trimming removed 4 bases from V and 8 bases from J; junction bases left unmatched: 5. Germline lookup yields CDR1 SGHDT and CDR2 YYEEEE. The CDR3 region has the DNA TGTGCCAGCAGCCTTAGCGGGCCTGGGGAGCTGTTTTTT. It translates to CASSLSGPGELFF.